The 15 T cell receptor beta chains given below trace back to one sample, sequenced in a study of T cells in Graves' hyperthyroidism and ophthalmopathy. RNA transcripts were the template for amplifying TCR beta CDR3 regions. RT-PCR in the first round (using the HTBI primer set) targeted the TCR CDR3. TCRdb re-analysed the multiplex PCR reads in MiXCR, keeping a single row per CDR3 protein. The repertoire includes about 130,000 distinct CDR3 sequences, around 20% of them detected once, and roughly 73% sits in the top ten. Sequenced: blood. The receptors here all came from a woman between 45 and 60 years old with Graves' hyperthyroidism that later progressed to Graves' ophthalmopathy.

This clonotype showed up just a few times. The chain has TRBV7-8 and TRBJ2-2, with D possibly being TRBD2 (5 bases). In germline, CDR1 is SGHVS, CDR2 FQNEAQ. The CDR3 has 14 residues. V lost 6 bases and J 5 bases, leaving 13 bases between the germline ends. CDR3 loop: CASRWGAGTGELFF. The DNA of the CDR3 is TGTGCCAGCAGATGGGGAGCTGGGACCGGGGAGCTGTTTTTT.

V usage is TRBV11-2 and J usage is TRBJ1-2; D not certain. Germline CDR1 reads SGHAT; CDR2 reads FQNNGV. This CDR3 has 13 amino acids. The V end lost 2 bases, the J end lost 2 bases, and 6 bases lay between the germline ends. CDR3 loop: CASSLTRNYGYTF. The CDR3 nucleotides are TGTGCCAGCAGCTTAACACGGAACTATGGCTACACCTTC.

The table lists this clonotype with many counts. The chain combines TRBV20-1 with TRBJ2-7; 7 positions agree with TRBD2. V lost 6 bases to trimming and J lost 0 bases; unmatched junction nucleotides: 8. The CDR3 covers 14 residues. Per germline, CDR1 DFQATT and CDR2 SNEGSKA (reference sequence). The CDR3: CSASSGGSSYEQYF. As DNA, the CDR3 is TGCAGTGCGAGTAGTGGCGGGAGCTCCTACGAGCAGTACTTC.

This clonotype showed up just a few times. The V gene is TRBV10-3, the J gene TRBJ2-1; tentatively, D is TRBD1 (6 bases). CDR3 length equals 13 residues. Germline-derived CDR1 and CDR2 are ENHRY and SYGVKD. Trimming took off 5 bases at V and 8 bases at J, with 13 bases between the two ends. The CDR3 protein is CAISKDRGDEQFF. The CDR3 region has the DNA TGTGCCATCAGTAAGGACAGAGGGGATGAGCAGTTCTTC.

This clonotype appeared once. V and J are TRBV30 and TRBJ2-3; D possibly matches TRBD1 or TRBD2 (5 bases each). The CDR3 extends over 14 amino acids. The V gene lost 1 base and the J gene lost 9 bases, with 17 bases spanning the gap. Germline V CDR1 and CDR2: GTSNPN, SVGIG (reference sequence). For the CDR3, the DNA is TGTGCCTGGAGTGGGGGGTGGCAGTGGGGGACGCAGTATTTT. This translates into CAWSGGWQWGTQYF. Looking up the rest from reference TRBV30 and TRBJ2-3 gives the full variable domain: SQTIHQWPATLVQPVGSPLSLECTVEGTSNPNLYWYRQAAGRGLQLLFYSVGIGQISSEVPQNLSASRPQDRQFILSSKKLLLSDSGFYLCAWSGGWQWGTQYFGPGTRLTVL.

This clonotype was counted many times. This chain links TRBV5-1 with TRBJ2-3, with D hard to call. With 4 bases removed from V and 2 bases from J, the gap between germline ends came to 5 bases. This CDR3 comprises 12 residues. Germline CDR1 reads SGHRS; CDR2 reads YFSETQ. CDR3 protein: CASSPTTDTQYF. Here the CDR3 DNA reads TGCGCCAGCAGCCCTACCACAGATACGCAGTATTTT.

This clonotype turned up a few times. The CDR3 sequence is CASRESGGSYNEQFF. CDR3 nucleotides: TGTGCCAGTCGAGAAAGCGGGGGGTCCTACAATGAGCAGTTCTTC. The chain joins TRBV12-3 or TRBV12-4 to TRBJ2-1; 9 nucleotides match TRBD2. The CDR3 covers 15 residues. V lost 9 bases and J lost 1; bases outside the gene matches: 7.

This clonotype was recorded many times. The V call is TRBV18, the J call TRBJ2-1; D possibly corresponds to TRBD1 (6 bases). The CDR3 totals 16 residues. Looked up from germline, CDR1 is KGHSH and CDR2 is LQKENI. V lost 4 bases, J lost 5 bases, and 18 bases lay in between. The CDR3 protein is CASSRRTSGHNNEQFF. The CDR3 nucleotides are TGTGCCAGCTCACGAAGGACATCGGGACACAACAATGAGCAGTTCTTC.

This clonotype has ten or more counts. The chain joins TRBV2 to TRBJ1-6; the match to TRBD1 covers 7 bases. The CDR3 covers 14 residues. From germline, CDR1 is SNHLY and CDR2 FYNNEI. The V gene end was trimmed by 5 bases and the J gene end by 7 bases; junction bases not matched to a gene: 5. CDR3 sequence reads: CASSQQGNNSPLHF. The CDR3 bases are TGTGCCAGCAGTCAACAGGGGAACAATTCACCCCTCCACTTT.

V gene TRBV19 combines with J gene TRBJ2-1, with D possibly being TRBD1 (6 bases). The germline gives CDR1 LNHDA, CDR2 SQIVND (reference sequence). This CDR3 contains 16 residues. V lost 7 bases, J lost 3 bases, and 19 bases lay in between. CDR3 amino acids: CASTRQVSSGYNEQFF. The CDR3 region has the DNA TGTGCCAGTACCAGACAGGTGAGCTCGGGCTACAATGAGCAGTTCTTC.

This chain links TRBV2 with TRBJ2-2; possibly TRBD1 for D (5 bases). Trimming left V 6 bases short and J 1 base short, with 12 bases between. CDR3 length: 15 residues. Per the germline V gene, CDR1 is SNHLY and CDR2 is FYNNEI. The CDR3: CASSVGALNTGELFF. The CDR3, as DNA: TGTGCCAGCAGCGTAGGGGCCTTGAACACCGGGGAGCTGTTTTTT.

This clonotype has a count of ten or more. The chain employs TRBV7-9 and TRBJ2-3; D gene unclear. Trimming stripped 1 base from V and 1 base from J, with 9 bases between. Germline CDR1 is SEHNR and CDR2 is FQNEAQ (reference sequence). CDR3 size: 15 residues. The CDR3 nucleotides read TGTGCCAGCAGCTTAGTGCTAAGCCGCACAGATACGCAGTATTTT. Its translation is CASSLVLSRTDTQYF.

At least ten counts were recorded for this clonotype. The chain is built from TRBV5-1 and TRBJ2-6, with 11 bases matching TRBD1. Losses at the gene ends were 3 bases for V and 4 bases for J; bases not matched to a gene: 3. This CDR3 spans 16 amino acids. CDR1 and CDR2 (germline): SGHRS, YFSETQ. For the CDR3, the DNA is TGCGCCAGCAGCTGGGGACAGGGGGACGGGGCCAACGTCCTGACTTTC. It is translated as CASSWGQGDGANVLTF.

The sample holds many counts of this clonotype. The J gene is TRBJ2-1, the V gene TRBV11-2; 7 nucleotides align to TRBD2. Germline CDR1 SGHAT, CDR2 FQNNGV. CDR3 length equals 14 residues. V lost 3 bases, J lost 7 bases, and 6 bases stayed unmatched. The CDR3 DNA reads as TGTGCCAGCAGCTTTGCGGGAGCAGGGAATGAGCAGTTCTTC. Translation gives CASSFAGAGNEQFF.

The chain has TRBV14 and TRBJ1-1, with 9 bases aligning to TRBD1. The J segment lost 4 bases and the V segment lost 6 bases, leaving 6 bases of the junction unmatched. The length of the CDR3 is 14 residues. Germline assignment: CDR1 SGHDN and CDR2 FVKESK. The CDR3 sequence is CASRTTGGSTEAFF. The DNA for the CDR3 is TGTGCCAGCAGGACGACAGGGGGTAGCACTGAAGCTTTCTTT.